This T cell receptor beta chain was obtained from a study of tumor-infiltrating lymphocytes in primary liver carcinoma. Trimming took 1 base from V and 4 from J, leaving 14 bases between them. CDR1 SGHTA and CDR2 FQGTGA come from the germline V gene. The CDR3 is 16 amino acids. Making TCR beta cDNA involved approximately 0.5 ug total RNA and a constant-region primer. Libraries of TCR beta came from three nested multiplex PCR rounds with slightly modified ARM-PCR. The first two PCR rounds used TRBV1-TRBV30 primers with a Cbeta primer, roughly 10 cycles each. MiXCR, applied by TCRdb to the multiplex PCR reads, yields one record per CDR3 protein. The table has fewer than 350,000 distinct CDR3 sequences, 65% seen once; the top ten hold approximately 9%. Unsorted whole blood served as the source of blood RNA, and germline DNA was extracted as well.

Source material: peripheral blood. The chain uses TRBV7-3 and TRBJ2-1; a possible D gene is TRBD2 (6 bases). This clonotype originated in a man in his forties or fifties with primary liver carcinoma and hepatitis B virus infection. CDR3 nucleotides: TGTGCCAGCAGCTTAAGAGGGCGGGGCTCATACAATGAGCAGTTCTTC. This gives the protein CASSLRGRGSYNEQFF.